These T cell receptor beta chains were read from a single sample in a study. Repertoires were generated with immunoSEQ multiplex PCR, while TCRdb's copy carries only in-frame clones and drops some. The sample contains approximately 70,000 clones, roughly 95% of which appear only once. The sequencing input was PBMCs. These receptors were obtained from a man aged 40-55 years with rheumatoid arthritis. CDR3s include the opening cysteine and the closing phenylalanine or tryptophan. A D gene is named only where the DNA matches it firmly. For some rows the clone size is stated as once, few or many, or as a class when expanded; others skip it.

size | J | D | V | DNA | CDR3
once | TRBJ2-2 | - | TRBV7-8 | TGTGCCAGCAGCTCCTGGACAGAGAACACCGGGGAGCTGTTTTTT | CASSSWTENTGELFF
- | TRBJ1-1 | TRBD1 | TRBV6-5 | TGTGCCAGCAGTTACTCCGCAGGGGGGAGCACTGAAGCTTTCTTT | CASSYSAGGSTEAFF
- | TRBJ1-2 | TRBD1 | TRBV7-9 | TGTGCCAGCAGCTCGACAGGGAGATCTTTCTATGGCTACACCTTC | CASSSTGRSFYGYTF
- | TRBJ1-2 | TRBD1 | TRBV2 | TGTGCCAGCAGCTCACAGGGGAGTGGCTATGGCTACACCTTC | CASSSQGSGYGYTF
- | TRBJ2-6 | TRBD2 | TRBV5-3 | TGTGCCAGAAGAGGGACTAGCGGGAGAACACGTGGGGCCAACGTCCTGACTTTC | CARRGTSGRTRGANVLTF
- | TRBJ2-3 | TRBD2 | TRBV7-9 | TGTGCCAGCAGGGTAGGACTAGCGGGGCACACAGATACGCAGTATTTT | CASRVGLAGHTDTQYF
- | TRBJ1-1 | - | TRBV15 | TGTGCCACCAGCTATGACAGGTATTTGAACACTGAAGCTTTCTTT | CATSYDRYLNTEAFF
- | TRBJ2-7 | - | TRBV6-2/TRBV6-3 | TGTGCCAGCAGTTACGGCCTAGCGAACTCCTACGAGCAGTACTTC | CASSYGLANSYEQYF
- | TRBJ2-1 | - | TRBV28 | TGTGCCAGCAGTCTAGCCCACAATGAGCAGTTCTTC | CASSLAHNEQFF
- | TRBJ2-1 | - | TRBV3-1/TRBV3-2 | TGTGCCAGCAGCACCCGAGGCGCGGGGCGTTACCCAAGAGCACACAATGAGCAGTTCTTC | CASSTRGAGRYPRAHNEQFF
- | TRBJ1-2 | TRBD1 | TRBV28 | TGTGCCAGCAGTAAGAAATCGATTTTGGGACAGGGCTCTAACTATGGCTACACCTTC | CASSKKSILGQGSNYGYTF
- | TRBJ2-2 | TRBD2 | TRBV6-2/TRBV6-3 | TGTGCCAGCAGTTACTCGACTAGCGGGAGGACATACACCGGGGAGCTGTTTTTT | CASSYSTSGRTYTGELFF
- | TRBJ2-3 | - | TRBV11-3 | TGTGCCAGCAGCTCAGGTAGCAACCCTCGGGGAGATACGCAGTATTTT | CASSSGSNPRGDTQYF
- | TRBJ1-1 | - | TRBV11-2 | TGTGCCAGCAGCTTAGATAGGGAGACATTGGCTTTCTTT | CASSLDRETLAFF
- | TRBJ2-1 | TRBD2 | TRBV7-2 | TGTGCCAGCACCCTCGGGGGGTCGAATGAGCAGTTCTTC | CASTLGGSNEQFF
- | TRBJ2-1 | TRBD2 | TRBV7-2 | TGTGCCAGCAGCCTCCTAGGCGGGGGGGATGAGCAGTTCTTC | CASSLLGGGDEQFF
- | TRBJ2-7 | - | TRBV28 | TGTGCCAGCAGTTTGCCGGCCGGTACCTACGAGCAGTACTTC | CASSLPAGTYEQYF
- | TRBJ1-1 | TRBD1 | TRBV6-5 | TGTGCCAGCAGTTACTCGGACAGGGCGAACACTGAAGCTTTCTTT | CASSYSDRANTEAFF
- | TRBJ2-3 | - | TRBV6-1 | TGTGCCAGCAGTGAAGGGTGGGGGAGCACAGATACGCAGTATTTT | CASSEGWGSTDTQYF
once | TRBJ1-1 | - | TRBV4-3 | TGCGCCAGCAGCCAGCGGGGCCTGAACACTGAAGCTTTCTTT | CASSQRGLNTEAFF
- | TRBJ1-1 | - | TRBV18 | TGTGCCAGCTCACCACGTTTCGAGACATCGGGCACTGAAGCTTTCTTT | CASSPRFETSGTEAFF
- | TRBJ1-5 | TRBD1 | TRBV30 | TGTGCCTGGAGAGAAAAAGGGGGCGAAGGTCAGCCCCAGCATTTT | CAWREKGGEGQPQHF
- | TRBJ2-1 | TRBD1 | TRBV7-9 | TGTGCCAGCAACCTACCTGGGACAGGATACAATGAGCAGTTCTTC | CASNLPGTGYNEQFF
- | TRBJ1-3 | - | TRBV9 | TGTGCCAGCAGCGCCCCCGCGACAGCCTCTGGAAACACCATATATTTT | CASSAPATASGNTIYF
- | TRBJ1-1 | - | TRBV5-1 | TGCGCCAGCAGCTCAACCGGGGGCAAGGGGACTGAAGCTTTCTTT | CASSSTGGKGTEAFF
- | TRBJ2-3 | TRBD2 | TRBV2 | TGTGCCAGCAGGACTAGCCTAGATACGCAGTATTTT | CASRTSLDTQYF
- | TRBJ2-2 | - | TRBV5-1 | TGCGCCAGCAGCCGCCGGGGTGGATCGAACACCGGGGAGCTGTTTTTT | CASSRRGGSNTGELFF
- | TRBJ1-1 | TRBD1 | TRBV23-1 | TGCGCCAGCAGTGGGACAGCTGAAGCTTTCTTT | CASSGTAEAFF
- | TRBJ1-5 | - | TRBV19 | TGTGCCAGTAGTATAGCATATCAGGGGCATCAGCCCCAGCATTTT | CASSIAYQGHQPQHF
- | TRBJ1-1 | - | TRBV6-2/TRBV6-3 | TGTGCCAGCAGTTACGAGAGGCAGCTTGAAGCTTTCTTT | CASSYERQLEAFF
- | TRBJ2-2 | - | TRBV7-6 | TGTGCCAGCAGCCTCCGGCGGAATCTAAACGGGGAGCTGTTTTTT | CASSLRRNLNGELFF
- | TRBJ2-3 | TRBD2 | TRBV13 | TGTGCCAGCACCCCGGTAGCGGGGGGGCAAGATACGCAGTATTTT | CASTPVAGGQDTQYF
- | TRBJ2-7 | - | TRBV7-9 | TGTGCCAGCAGCTTAAATTCAGGGCCAATACCCTACGAGCAGTACTTC | CASSLNSGPIPYEQYF
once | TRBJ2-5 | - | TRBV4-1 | TGCGCCAGCAGCCCTGTCCAGGGGACCCAGTACTTC | CASSPVQGTQYF
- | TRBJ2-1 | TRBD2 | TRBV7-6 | TGTGCCAGCAGCCCGCAGACTAGCGGATACAATGAGCAGTTCTTC | CASSPQTSGYNEQFF
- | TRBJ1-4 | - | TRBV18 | TGTGCCAGCTCATCGGACACATCAACTAATGAAAAACTGTTTTTT | CASSSDTSTNEKLFF
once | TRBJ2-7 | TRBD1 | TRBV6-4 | TGTGCCAGCAGTGACTTCTCCGGGACAGAAGATACGAGTGAAGGGCAGTACTTC | CASSDFSGTEDTSEGQYF
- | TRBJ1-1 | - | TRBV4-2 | TGTGCCAGCAGCCAAGTATTGAACACTGAAGCTTTCTTT | CASSQVLNTEAFF
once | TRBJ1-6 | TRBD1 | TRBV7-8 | TGTGCCAGCAGCTTAGGGGGGACAGGGGGACGATCCTATAATTCACCCCTCCACTTT | CASSLGGTGGRSYNSPLHF
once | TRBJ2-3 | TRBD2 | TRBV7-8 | TGTGCCAGCAGCTTAGGGATGCTAGCGGGGCTCACAGATACGCAGTATTTT | CASSLGMLAGLTDTQYF
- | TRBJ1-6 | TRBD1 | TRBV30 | TGTGCCTGGACCCCATCCGGGACAGGGAGTTCACCCCTCCACTTT | CAWTPSGTGSSPLHF
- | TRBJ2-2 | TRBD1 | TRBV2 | TGTGCCAGCAGTGGAGTCCGGGACAGGGGAATATCCGGGGAGCTGTTTTTT | CASSGVRDRGISGELFF
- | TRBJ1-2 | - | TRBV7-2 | TGTGCCAGCAGCTTAGGAAGCTATGGCTACACCTTC | CASSLGSYGYTF
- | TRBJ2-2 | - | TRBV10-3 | TGTGCCATCAGTGAGTCGGTGAACACCGGGGAGCTGTTTTTT | CAISESVNTGELFF
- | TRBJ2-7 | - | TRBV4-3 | TGCGCCAGCAGCCAATCGAGGAGGGGGGACGAGCAGTACTTC | CASSQSRRGDEQYF
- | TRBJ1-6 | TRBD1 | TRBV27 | TGTGCCAGCAGTTATGGGACAGGGTCTTCACCCCTCCACTTT | CASSYGTGSSPLHF
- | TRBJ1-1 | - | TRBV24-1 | TGTGCCACCAGATTAGGGATGAACACTGAAGCTTTCTTT | CATRLGMNTEAFF
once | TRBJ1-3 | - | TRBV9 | TGTGCCAGCAGCGTAGCCTCAACCACGGGGCCTGGAAACACCATATATTTT | CASSVASTTGPGNTIYF
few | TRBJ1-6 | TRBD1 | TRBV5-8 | TGTGCCAGCAGTCTCGGGACAGGGGCTTCACCCCTCCACTTT | CASSLGTGASPLHF
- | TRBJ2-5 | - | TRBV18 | TGTGCCAGCTCACCACTCGCTTTCCAAGAGACCCAGTACTTC | CASSPLAFQETQYF
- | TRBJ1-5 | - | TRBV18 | TGTGCCAGCTCACCGCAGGGAGATAGCAATCAGCCCCAGCATTTT | CASSPQGDSNQPQHF